This T cell receptor (beta chain) originates from a study of shared clonotypes between healthy human individuals. The repertoire was sequenced with immunoSEQ multiplex PCR; TCRdb's copy has only in-frame clones and lacks some. The data hold about 2.1 million clones, with 90% to 95% observed a single time. A remark on this clone: Other DNA sequences from this sample encode an identical CDR3 as well.

V shed 4 bases, J shed 4 bases, and the junction held 6 bases outside the gene matches. Germline V gives CDR1 SGDLS, CDR2 YYNGEE. The CDR3 covers 15 residues. The naive CD8 subset, CD45RO-negative cells positively selected for CCR7, excluded terminally differentiated effector memory CD45RA+ cells. The clonotype was recovered from a young man in good health. Some clones in this sample may be carry-over from other donors' samples. The sample was naive CD8+ T cells from PBMCs. The J gene is TRBJ2-3, the V gene TRBV9, with 10 bases aligning to TRBD2. CDR3 in DNA: TGTGCCAGCAGCTCTAGCGGGAGTAGGGCAGATACGCAGTATTTT. Translated: CASSSSGSRADTQYF.